The source of this T cell receptor beta chain is a study of identical twins. This CDR3 contains 14 residues. Trimming stripped 3 bases from V and 2 bases from J, with 14 bases between. Germline V gives CDR1 DFQATT, CDR2 SNEGSKA (reference sequence). A template switching step contributed a universal primer site, while unique molecular identifiers were present in the cDNA. MiXCR was run by TCRdb on the 5' RACE reads, yielding one entry per CDR3 protein. The table has roughly 1.6 million distinct CDR3 sequences, around 33% seen once; the top ten hold over 0.25%. Sequencing was carried out using cord blood. The chain employs TRBV20-1 and TRBJ2-7; tentatively, D is TRBD2 (6 bases). The receptor's source is a newborn girl in good health. CDR3 in DNA: TGCAGTGCTAGGCCATTAGCGGTCCCCTACGAGCAGTACTTC. It translates to CSARPLAVPYEQYF.